The clone carrying this T cell receptor beta chain occurred many times. No antigen is known for it. The data derive from a study of T cell clonality in common variable immunodeficiency. General observations from the study: Reportedly, TCR beta sequences from common variable immunodeficiency showed fewer deletions and N-nucleotide insertions.

Sequencing input was equivalent genomic DNA from CVID and controls. Using immunoSEQ multiplex PCR, the repertoire was profiled, and TCRdb retains in-frame clones only, with some absent. The repertoire consists of 28,000 or so clones, none detected only once. The source of this sequence is a human donor with common variable immunodeficiency. What was sequenced was peripheral blood mononuclear cells.

The CDR3 sequence: CASSLAGQRNQPQHF. Incomplete CDR3 DNA: TGTGCCAGCAGCTTAGCGGGACAGAGGAATCAGCCC. The rearrangement uses TRBV7-2 and TRBJ1-5; 7 nucleotides align to TRBD1. Sequencing ends 3 residues short of the CDR3 end; the germline J gene provides the rest. Trimming removed 0 bases from V and 4 bases from J; junction bases left unmatched: 3. There are 15 residues in the CDR3. Germline lookup yields CDR1 SGHTA and CDR2 FQGNSA.